The 9 T cell receptor beta chains listed next were all sequenced from one sample in a study of CD8 T cells in Susac syndrome. RNA in amounts of roughly 0.5 to 1 ug was reverse transcribed with random hexamers. TCRdb ran MiXCR on the immunoSEQ multiplex PCR reads and lists one entry per CDR3 protein. In the table there are 100,000 to 150,000 distinct CDR3 sequences, 90% to 95% of which are singletons. The sequencing input was CD4+ T cells from PBMCs. All receptors come from a human donor with multiple sclerosis.

The chain combines TRBV4-3 with TRBJ2-5, with unresolved D. The V gene's germline CDR1 is LGHNA and CDR2 YSLEER. Trimming shortened V by 5 bases and J by 5 bases, and 15 bases separated the two germline ends. This CDR3 region has 14 residues. CDR3 DNA: TGCGCCAGCAGCTACCAAGGCCCTGGGGAGACCCAGTACTTC. Its protein is CASSYQGPGETQYF.

The chain recombines TRBV3-1 with TRBJ2-5; D is perhaps TRBD1 or TRBD2 (5 bases each). Trimming pared 4 bases from V and 5 bases from J, leaving 11 bases between. The CDR3 has 13 amino acids. Germline V gene lookup returns CDR1 LGHDT and CDR2 YNNKEL (reference sequence). The CDR3 is CASSPGARETQYF. DNA for the CDR3: TGTGCCAGCAGCCCCGGGGCTAGGGAGACCCAGTACTTC.

This CDR3 is CASSQEQQGLSGYTF. The CDR3 region has the DNA TGTGCCAGCAGCCAAGAGCAACAGGGGTTAAGTGGCTACACCTTC. J is TRBJ1-2 and V is TRBV4-2; TRBD1 matches 7 bases. The CDR3 sequence is 15 residues long. J gave up 7 bases and V 0 bases, and 8 bases lay outside the gene matches. CDR1 LGHNA and CDR2 YNFKEQ come from the germline V gene.

This chain connects TRBV20-1 to TRBJ2-7; a weak D match, TRBD1 (5 bases). Trimming shortened V by 2 bases and J by 2 bases, and 13 bases separated the two germline ends. The length of the CDR3 is 14 residues. Germline loops: CDR1 DFQATT, CDR2 SNEGSKA (reference sequence). CDR3 nucleotides: TGCAGTGCTAGAAAACAGGCGATAACCTACGAGCAGTACTTC. It yields the protein CSARKQAITYEQYF.

This chain connects TRBV2 to TRBJ2-7; D uncertain. Trimming took 1 base from V and 9 from J, leaving 7 bases between them. Germline V CDR1 and CDR2: SNHLY, FYNNEI. The CDR3 runs to 11 residues. This CDR3 is CASSEGSGQYF. In DNA form, the CDR3 reads TGTGCCAGCAGTGAAGGTTCGGGGCAGTACTTC.

The chain combines TRBV6-5 with TRBJ2-5, with no clear D. Looked up from germline, CDR1 is MNHEY and CDR2 is SVGAGI. V lost 0 bases and J 5 bases, leaving 7 bases between the germline ends. This CDR3 has 13 residues. As DNA, the CDR3 is TGTGCCAGCAGTTACTCCCGGGCGGAGACCCAGTACTTC. It translates to CASSYSRAETQYF.

V and J are TRBV29-1 and TRBJ1-2, with D perhaps matching TRBD1 (6 bases). The CDR3 runs to 12 residues. Germline V gene data show CDR1 as SQVTM and CDR2 as ANQGSEA. Trimming removed 6 bases from V and 8 bases from J, with 16 bases in between. The CDR3 DNA sequence: TGCAGCGTGTCCGGGACAAGAGCCGGCTACACCTTC. Protein product: CSVSGTRAGYTF.

The chain has TRBV3-1 and TRBJ2-7; D is perhaps TRBD2 (5 bases). This CDR3 contains 12 residues. With 0 bases removed from V and 10 bases from J, the gap between germline ends came to 10 bases. CDR1 is LGHDT, CDR2 YNNKEL, per germline (reference sequence). In nucleotides, the CDR3 is TGTGCCAGCAGCCAAGATCGGGGAAGACAGTACTTC. It encodes CASSQDRGRQYF.

V is TRBV18 and J is TRBJ1-4; D may be TRBD1 (5 bases). The CDR3 length is 14 residues. V lost 2 bases, J lost 8 bases, and 12 bases lay in between. Germline V gene sequence: CDR1 KGHSH, CDR2 LQKENI. The CDR3: CASSPEGRGEKLFF. In nucleotides, the CDR3 is TGTGCCAGCTCACCAGAAGGGAGGGGAGAAAAACTGTTTTTT.